This passage covers 17 T cell receptor beta chains from one sample sequenced in a study of OX40 agonist ivuxolimab in advanced cancers. Repertoires were generated with immunoSEQ multiplex PCR, while TCRdb's copy carries only in-frame clones and drops some. In the table there are tens of thousands of clones, 84% of which are singletons. Here the sequenced sample was CD4+ or CD8+ T cells sorted from blood, taken in a trial of the OX40 agonist ivuxolimab. The receptors stem from an adult with an advanced solid tumor such as melanoma, head and neck, liver or kidney cancer.

This chain uses TRBV7-9 with TRBJ2-7; 9 positions match TRBD1. The CDR3 loop spans 14 amino acids. Germline assignment: CDR1 SEHNR and CDR2 FQNEAQ (reference sequence). Germline trimming cut 6 bases from V and 3 bases from J; bases unmatched to any gene: 6. The CDR3 reads CASSPRDRVYEQYF. The CDR3 DNA sequence: TGTGCCAGCAGTCCCCGGGACAGGGTCTACGAGCAGTACTTC.

The CDR3 region has the DNA TGCGCCAGCAGCCAAGATGAGGGGCGACAGCCCCAGCATTTT. Its protein is CASSQDEGRQPQHF. The chain is built from TRBV4-3 and TRBJ1-5; D is possibly TRBD1 (5 bases). Germline assignment: CDR1 LGHNA and CDR2 YSLEER. The length of the CDR3 is 14 residues. V was pared by 0 bases and J by 7 bases, with 10 bases between.

The chain employs TRBV27 and TRBJ1-1; weak D call: TRBD1 (6 bases). Germline V gene lookup returns CDR1 MNHEY and CDR2 SMNVEV (reference sequence). The CDR3 has 14 amino acids. Trimming shortened V by 5 bases and J by 4 bases, and 14 bases separated the two germline ends. In DNA, the CDR3 is TGTGCCAGCAGTCTAGAACAGGGTGGCACTGAAGCTTTCTTT. It translates to CASSLEQGGTEAFF.

The V gene is TRBV4-3, the J gene TRBJ2-7, with 7 bases that match TRBD1. CDR1 LGHNA and CDR2 YSLEER come from the germline V gene. Trimming cost V 5 bases and J 5 bases; bases outside gene matches: 9. The CDR3 has 14 residues. CDR3 amino acids: CASSNTGEGHEQYF. CDR3 DNA: TGCGCCAGCAGCAACACAGGGGAAGGGCACGAGCAGTACTTC.

Written as DNA, the CDR3 is TGTGCCAGCAGTTACTCAGAGCGTCAGCCCCAGCATTTT. This gives the protein CASSYSERQPQHF. The chain links TRBV6-5 to TRBJ1-5; D is uncertain. With 0 bases removed from V and 6 bases from J, the gap between germline ends came to 6 bases. The CDR3 is 13 residues long. Germline CDR1 MNHEY, CDR2 SVGAGI.

The V gene is TRBV4-3, the J gene TRBJ2-3; tentative D call: TRBD2 (5 bases). This CDR3 is 12 amino acids long. The V end was cut by 4 bases, the J end by 9 bases, with 11 bases between. Per the germline V gene, CDR1 is LGHNA and CDR2 is YSLEER. The CDR3 DNA is TGCGCCAGCAGCCTAGAGGGTGTCACGCAGTATTTT. Translating it yields CASSLEGVTQYF.

The chain carries TRBV7-8 and TRBJ1-4; D ambiguous. Germline V gene data show CDR1 as SGHVS and CDR2 as FQNEAQ. The V end was cut by 5 bases, the J end by 4 bases, with 14 bases between. This CDR3 region has 15 residues. Here the CDR3 DNA reads TGTGCCAGCAGCCTAGACTGGGGTAATAATGAAAAACTGTTTTTT. Protein: CASSLDWGNNEKLFF.

This clone was observed a few times. The V and J genes are TRBV4-1 and TRBJ1-6; D gene uncertain. CDR1 is MGHRA, CDR2 YSYEKL, per germline. The length of the CDR3 is 13 residues. Trimming cost V 0 bases and J 8 bases, with 5 bases left between them. Written as DNA, the CDR3 is TGCGCCAGCAGCCAAGATCGGGATTCACCCCTCCACTTT. It translates to CASSQDRDSPLHF.

Remarks on this clone: The junction shows a germline mismatch at one end, possibly a read error. The chain uses TRBV9 and TRBJ1-6; D uncertain. CDR1 is SGDLS, CDR2 YYNGEE, per germline. The CDR3 runs 15 residues. The CDR3 DNA is TGTGCCAGCAGCGTAGTGGGCTCCAATAATTCACCCCTCCACTTT. This encodes CASSVVGSNNSPLHF.

This chain links TRBV27 with TRBJ2-7; 10 nucleotides agree with TRBD1. The germline CDR1 and CDR2 sequences are MNHEY and SMNVEV (reference sequence). The length of the CDR3 is 15 residues. V was pared by 5 bases and J by 7 bases, with 11 bases of the junction left unmatched. The CDR3 sequence is CASSPLGTGALEQYF. The CDR3 DNA reads TGTGCCAGCAGTCCACTTGGGACAGGGGCCTTGGAGCAGTACTTC.

The rearrangement uses TRBV5-1 and TRBJ2-1; D perhaps matches TRBD1 (5 bases). Trimming took off 0 bases at V and 3 bases at J, with 10 bases between the two ends. Germline CDR1 reads SGHRS; CDR2 reads YFSETQ. The CDR3 is made up of 15 amino acids. The CDR3 region has the DNA TGCGCCAGCAGCTTGGGACAGATCCTCTACAATGAGCAGTTCTTC. Translating gives CASSLGQILYNEQFF.

The V gene is TRBV7-2, the J gene TRBJ2-7; D is perhaps TRBD1 (6 bases). V shed 2 bases and J shed 4 bases, with 15 bases lying between them. This CDR3 has 15 amino acids. Germline V gene lookup returns CDR1 SGHTA and CDR2 FQGNSA. DNA of the CDR3: TGTGCCAGCAGCTTATGGGTCCGAACAGGGTACGAGCAGTACTTC. It is translated as CASSLWVRTGYEQYF.

The chain has TRBV9 and TRBJ1-2; no firm D call. V was shortened by 0 bases and J by 2 bases, with 8 bases between the two germline ends. The V gene's germline CDR1 is SGDLS and CDR2 YYNGEE. The CDR3 spans 14 residues. The CDR3 loop is CASSVAPGNYGYTF. CDR3 DNA: TGTGCCAGCAGCGTAGCCCCGGGGAACTATGGCTACACCTTC. The whole variable domain, filled in from reference TRBV9 and TRBJ1-2, reads DSGVTQTPKHLITATGQRVTLRCSPRSGDLSVYWYQQSLDQGLQFLIQYYNGEERAKGNILERFSAQQFPDLHSELNLSSLELGDSALYFCASSVAPGNYGYTFGSGTRLTVV.

Regarding this clone: Only one base separates this from a far larger clonotype, so it likely reflects a read error. The chain carries TRBV6-6 and TRBJ2-7; the match to TRBD1 covers 7 bases. Germline CDR1 MNHNY, CDR2 SVGAGI (reference sequence). This CDR3 has 14 amino acids. The CDR3 reads CAGSYSSPTGEQYF. Here the CDR3 DNA reads TGTGCCGGCAGTTACTCGAGCCCGACAGGGGAGCAGTACTTC.

This chain uses TRBV14 with TRBJ1-2; D unclear. V was cut by 0 bases and J by 5 bases, with 13 bases left in between. The CDR3 contains 15 residues. Germline values: CDR1 SGHDN, CDR2 FVKESK. The CDR3, as DNA: TGTGCCAGCAGCCAAGAGGGAGGACTCAGTTATGGCTACACCTTC. Residues: CASSQEGGLSYGYTF. The variable domain in full, with the rest retrieved from reference TRBV14 and TRBJ1-2, is EAGVTQFPSHSVIEKGQTVTLRCDPISGHDNLYWYRRVMGKEIKFLLHFVKESKQDESGMPNNRFLAERTGGTYSTLKVQPAELEDSGVYFCASSQEGGLSYGYTFGSGTRLTVV.

This chain uses TRBV27 with TRBJ1-2; D is uncertain. Trimming took off 6 bases at V and 0 bases at J, with 11 bases between the two ends. The CDR3 length is 14 residues. The germline V gene encodes CDR1 MNHEY and CDR2 SMNVEV (reference sequence). This CDR3 is CASSDSAANYGYTF. The CDR3 bases are TGTGCCAGCAGCGATAGTGCGGCTAACTATGGCTACACCTTC.

This chain uses TRBV5-1 with TRBJ2-2; 10 positions agree with TRBD2. CDR1 and CDR2 from the germline V gene are SGHRS and YFSETQ. CDR3 length equals 18 residues. After removal of 9 bases from V and 2 bases from J, the junction contained 16 bases not matched to a gene. CDR3 sequence (DNA): TGCGCCACCGCTTCGGGTAGCGGGGGGACCCCAAACACCGGGGAGCTGTTTTTT. Translation gives CATASGSGGTPNTGELFF.